One TCR beta chain is described in this entry. This clone was counted only a few times. This receptor's antigen is unknown. Within one base of it there is no much larger clone, and no base qualities were kept. This specimen's time point label, interpreted: baseline before first vaccination. Vaccinee samples came from UK trials COV001 and COV002, including a single-blind randomized controlled phase 2/3 trial of AZD1222 (ChAdOx1 nCoV-19) in healthy adults. For TCRbeta chain sequencing, PBMC samples were collected from trial participants at day 0 and at day 28 after the second dose. The CDR3 regions of human TCRbeta chains were analyzed by immunosequencing. The study's own analysis went as follows. Repertoire TCRs were matched against a reference library of SARS-CoV-2-specific TCRs generated with the MIRA antigen-specificity platform. Breadth was defined as the fraction of unique TCRs that were SARS-CoV-2-associated. Depth was defined as the fraction of total T cells that were SARS-CoV-2-associated. Using the MIRA data, each spike-specific TCR was mapped to the spike region that the TCR reacts to and placed in a CD4 or CD8 class. Log10-transformed breadth and depth values were compared by one-way ANOVA with Sidak's multiple comparisons tests. TCRdb retrieved this table from immuneACCESS and kept in-frame rearrangements only. Not all clones are present; in checked studies, unresolved V genes account for under half, and no reason is known for the remainder. That table furnishes V, J and clone size, whereas the DNA furnished D and trimming. The sample yields 95,000 to 150,000 clones; approximately 86% were counted once. 2% to 3% of the sample lies in the top ten.

The source of the sample is a study of T cell responses to AZD1222 COVID-19 vaccine listed by TCRdb under 2021. General notes on the study: AZD1222 recipients with second doses at about 4 weeks or about 12 weeks were pooled, because spike-specific TCR depth and breadth did not differ between schedules. Trial participants were enrolled by age into subgroups of 18-55, 56-69 and 70-plus years, and 148, 28 and 57 TCR-sequenced participants, respectively, were included in these subgroups. A total of just over 230 trial participants underwent TCR sequencing, of whom 207 had received two doses of AZD1222 and about 25 had received two doses of the MenACWY control vaccine.

Study-wide conclusions, independent of this receptor: Vaccine-associated CD4 TCRs spanned the whole spike protein, with dominant responses in regions 160-218 and 743-854. In the small 56-69-year group, the increase in depth fell short of significance, most likely because of low power. A significant rise in spike-specific TCR breadth and depth was observed after two AZD1222 doses relative to day 0 and relative to MenACWY recipients. Epitopes outside the regions mutated in the B.1.351 and B.1.1.7 variants were reportedly recognized by nearly half of the unique spike-specific TCRs. Because no day 14 peak-response samples were available, the repertoires could be characterized only after the peak T cell response. Participants were mostly white British, with more females than males. The authors suggested clonal diversity may have been underestimated. Conclusions about previously exposed vaccinees were limited because only five to seven AZD1222 recipients were SARS-CoV-2 seropositive at baseline.

This TCR derives from an adult in good health. Here the sequenced sample was peripheral blood, taken on day 0 of AZD1222 vaccination.

The CDR3 is CAWRGRGTLSYEQYF. The DNA sequence is TGTGCCTGGCGGGGGAGGGGGACCCTCTCCTACGAGCAGTACTTC. The sequence joins TRBV30 to TRBJ2-7; TRBD2 is a possible D gene, resting on 7 matching bases. Looking up the germline V gene (reference sequence) yields CDR1 GTSNPN and CDR2 SVGIG. V is clipped by 5 bases and J by 0 bases, and the sequence between their germline boundaries is 17 bases long. Its CDR3 holds 15 amino acids, cysteine through phenylalanine. Only CDR3 DNA remains: 45 bases, in frame from the first base.